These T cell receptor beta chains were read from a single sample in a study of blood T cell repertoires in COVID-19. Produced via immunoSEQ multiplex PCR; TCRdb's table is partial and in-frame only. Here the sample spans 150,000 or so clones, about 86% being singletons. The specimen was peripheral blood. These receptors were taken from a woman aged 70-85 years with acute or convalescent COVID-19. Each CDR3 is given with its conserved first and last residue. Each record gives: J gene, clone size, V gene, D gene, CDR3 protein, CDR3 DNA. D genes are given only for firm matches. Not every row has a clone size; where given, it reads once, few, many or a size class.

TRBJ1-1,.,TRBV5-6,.,CASSLNLQGSTFRFPQAFF,TGTGCCAGCAGCTTGAATTTACAGGGTTCAACCTTTAGATTCCCCCAAGCTTTCTTT
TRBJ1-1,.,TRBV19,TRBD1,CASSPTQGAVTEAFF,TGTGCCAGTAGTCCTACACAGGGGGCAGTCACTGAAGCTTTCTTT
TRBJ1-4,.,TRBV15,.,CATSRDPGANEKLFF,TGTGCCACCAGCAGAGATCCAGGGGCTAATGAAAAACTGTTTTTT
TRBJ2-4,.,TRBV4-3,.,CASSQDPGKAKNIQYF,TGCGCCAGCAGCCAAGATCCAGGGAAGGCCAAAAACATTCAGTACTTC
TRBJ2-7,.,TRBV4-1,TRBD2,CASSQGSSGSFYEQYF,TGCGCCAGCAGCCAAGGGTCTAGCGGGTCCTTTTACGAGCAGTACTTC
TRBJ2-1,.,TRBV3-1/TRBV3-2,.,CASSQGGPGNEQFF,TGTGCCAGCAGCCAAGGAGGGCCTGGGAATGAGCAGTTCTTC
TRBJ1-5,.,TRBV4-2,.,CASSQVSRLNQPQHF,TGTGCCAGCAGCCAAGTAAGCAGGTTGAATCAGCCCCAGCATTTT
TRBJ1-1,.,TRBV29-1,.,CSVFGSQGHSEAFF,TGCAGCGTTTTCGGGTCCCAGGGACATTCTGAAGCTTTCTTT
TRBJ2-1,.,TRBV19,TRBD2,CASSLRLAGVYEQFF,TGTGCCAGTAGTCTCCGGCTAGCGGGAGTATATGAGCAGTTCTTC
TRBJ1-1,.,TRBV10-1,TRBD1,CASSDSTGMGTEAFF,TGCGCCAGCAGCGACTCGACAGGGATGGGCACTGAAGCTTTCTTT
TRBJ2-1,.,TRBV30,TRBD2,CAWGQTSGRNEQFF,TGTGCCTGGGGACAGACTAGCGGGAGAAATGAGCAGTTCTTC
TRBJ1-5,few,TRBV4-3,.,CASSQELQLAQHF,TGCGCCAGCAGCCAAGAGCTACAGTTGGCCCAGCATTTT
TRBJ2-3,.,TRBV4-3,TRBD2,CASSQEGGGAADTQYF,TGCGCCAGCAGCCAAGAAGGCGGGGGGGCCGCAGATACGCAGTATTTT
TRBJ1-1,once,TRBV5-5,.,CASSLRTVNTEAFF,TGTGCCAGCAGCTTGAGGACAGTTAACACTGAAGCTTTCTTT
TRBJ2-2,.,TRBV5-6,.,CASSPRVGVPGELFF,TGTGCCAGCAGCCCTCGGGTAGGGGTGCCCGGGGAGCTGTTTTTT
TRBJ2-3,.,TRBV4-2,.,CASSQAPTAGTQYF,TGTGCCAGCAGCCAAGCCCCTACCGCGGGGACGCAGTATTTT
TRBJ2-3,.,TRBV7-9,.,CASSLVGLRDTQYF,TGTGCCAGCAGCTTAGTTGGTCTGCGGGATACGCAGTATTTT
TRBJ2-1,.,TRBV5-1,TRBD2,CASSLQTSGIYNEQFF,TGCGCCAGCAGCTTGCAGACTAGCGGGATATACAATGAGCAGTTCTTC
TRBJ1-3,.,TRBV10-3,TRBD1,CAITDRRNSGNTIYF,TGTGCCATCACGGACAGGCGGAACTCTGGAAACACCATATATTTT
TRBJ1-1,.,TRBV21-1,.,CASSKGLGHHGTEAFF,TGTGCCAGCAGCAAAGGTTTAGGACACCACGGCACTGAAGCTTTCTTT
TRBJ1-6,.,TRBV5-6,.,CASSSGQINSPLHF,TGTGCCAGCAGCTCTGGACAGATAAATTCACCCCTCCACTTT
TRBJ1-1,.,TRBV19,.,CASSLAVGGRTEAFF,TGTGCCAGTAGTTTAGCTGTCGGGGGGCGGACTGAAGCTTTCTTT
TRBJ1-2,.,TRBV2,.,CASSVVQASTYGYTF,TGTGCCAGCAGTGTTGTACAGGCCTCAACCTATGGCTACACCTTC
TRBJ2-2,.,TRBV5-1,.,CASSLAELADYGELFF,TGCGCCAGCAGCTTGGCGGAATTAGCGGACTACGGGGAGCTGTTTTTT
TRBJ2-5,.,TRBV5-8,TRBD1,CASSKGTGETQYF,TGTGCCAGCAGCAAGGGGACAGGAGAGACCCAGTACTTC
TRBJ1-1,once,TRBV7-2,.,CASSRLAYVGGTEAFF,TGTGCCAGCAGCCGTTTAGCGTACGTCGGGGGCACTGAAGCTTTCTTT
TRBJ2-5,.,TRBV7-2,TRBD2,CASSALAGGQETQYF,TGTGCCAGCAGCGCCCTAGCGGGGGGGCAAGAGACCCAGTACTTC
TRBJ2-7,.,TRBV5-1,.,CASSTQGAEQYF,TGCGCCAGCAGCACTCAGGGTGCCGAGCAGTACTTC